This T cell receptor (beta chain) was identified during a study of T cells in localized non-small cell lung cancer (dated by TCRdb to 2020 to 2022). At the level of the whole study: T cell repertoires of 236 early-stage NSCLC patients were analyzed, with tumors being compared against uninvolved tumor-adjacent lungs. The cohort was made up of some 240 treatment-naive NSCLC patients whose localized lung tumors had been resected. The mean age of the NSCLC patients was about 67 years, with 130 or so men and 100 to 110 women. What the work shows at the level of the full study, not this receptor alone: A median of about 55 of the top 100 tumor clones were detected in paired uninvolved adjacent lung, and some 30 of these tumor clones were also found among the top 100 clones of the paired uninvolved adjacent lung. Since the design was exploratory, TCR variables were selected using unadjusted p-values with no false-discovery rate correction. Longer overall survival was associated with higher T cell density in blood, whereas shorter survival was associated with higher clonality in adjacent lung. Uninvolved tumor-adjacent lung showed the highest T cell clonality, higher than tumor, which suggests more focused antigenic responses in the uninvolved tumor-adjacent lung. Because multi-region tumor sequencing was not done, intratumor heterogeneity could not be ruled out.

The immunoSEQ Assay was used to sequence TCR beta CDR3 regions from DNA. In the source study's methods: To compute T cell density, TCR beta template counts were normalized to usable DNA, which was estimated by amplifying housekeeping genes. Using the preseqR package, richness was estimated by extrapolating to 120,000 templates for tissue samples and 400,000 templates for PBMC samples. Clonality was defined by subtracting Pielou's evenness from one. Tissue-enriched TCRs were identified through differential abundance testing performed on productive amino-acid clonotypes, with a minimum total count of 5 and an alpha of 0.1. The Jaccard Index and the Morisita Overlap Index were used to measure repertoire overlap between compartments. GLIPH grouped TCR beta CDR3s together with public tetramer-defined viral CDR3s, and a viral motif had to include at least three viral sequences and show V-gene enrichment. TCRdb limited this immuneACCESS table to in-frame rearrangements with V and J called. A share of clones is missing; checked studies link under half to unresolved V genes, and the rest is unexplained. D and trimming were read from the DNA, whereas the V and J calls and clone size are those reported in that table. Within this sample are approximately 31,000 clones, with around 84% of them counted one time only. Together, the top ten hold about two fifths of the sample.

Turning to this clone: The specificity of this receptor is unknown. Nothing much larger sits one base from this clone, and base qualities are not available.

At diagnosis, peripheral blood, uninvolved tumor-adjacent lung and tumor were collected and stored as a combination of fresh-frozen and FFPE material. For TCR repertoire profiling, blood samples were analyzed as peripheral blood mononuclear cells. This sequence was found in a male donor aged 60 or older with stage II squamous cell lung carcinoma. Sample: peripheral blood, taken before any cancer treatment.

In nucleotides, the sequence is TGTGCCAGCAGCTTAGGCGCAGAGTATGGCTACACCTTC. The encoded protein is CASSLGAEYGYTF. The chain is assembled from TRBV7-9 and TRBJ1-2; a confident D gene designation cannot be given. From the cysteine up to the phenylalanine, the CDR3 has a length of 13 residues. Only CDR3 DNA remains: 39 bases, in frame from the first base. In the germline V gene (reference sequence), CDR1 corresponds to SEHNR and CDR2 to FQNEAQ. Trimming removed 1 base from V and 5 bases from J, leaving 8 bases between the germline ends. Reference TRBV7-9 and TRBJ1-2 proteins supply the regions before and after the CDR3; the full variable domain is: DTGVSQNPRHKITKRGQNVTFRCDPISEHNRLYWYRQTLGQGPEFLTYFQNEAQLEKSRLLSDRFSAERPKGSFSTLEIQRTEQGDSAMYLCASSLGAEYGYTFGSGTRLTVV.